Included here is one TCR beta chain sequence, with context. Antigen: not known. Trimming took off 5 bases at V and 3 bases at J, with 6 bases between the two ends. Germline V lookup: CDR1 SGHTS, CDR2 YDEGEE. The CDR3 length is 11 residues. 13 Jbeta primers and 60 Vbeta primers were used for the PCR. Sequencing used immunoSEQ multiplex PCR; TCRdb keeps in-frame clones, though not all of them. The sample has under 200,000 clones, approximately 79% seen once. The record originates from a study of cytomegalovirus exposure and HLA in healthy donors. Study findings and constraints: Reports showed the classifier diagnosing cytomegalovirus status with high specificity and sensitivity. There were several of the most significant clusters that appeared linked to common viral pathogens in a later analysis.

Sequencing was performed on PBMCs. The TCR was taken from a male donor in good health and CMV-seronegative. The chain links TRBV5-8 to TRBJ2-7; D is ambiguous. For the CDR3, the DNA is TGTGCCAGCAGTTATATCTACGAGCAGTACTTC. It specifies CASSYIYEQYF.